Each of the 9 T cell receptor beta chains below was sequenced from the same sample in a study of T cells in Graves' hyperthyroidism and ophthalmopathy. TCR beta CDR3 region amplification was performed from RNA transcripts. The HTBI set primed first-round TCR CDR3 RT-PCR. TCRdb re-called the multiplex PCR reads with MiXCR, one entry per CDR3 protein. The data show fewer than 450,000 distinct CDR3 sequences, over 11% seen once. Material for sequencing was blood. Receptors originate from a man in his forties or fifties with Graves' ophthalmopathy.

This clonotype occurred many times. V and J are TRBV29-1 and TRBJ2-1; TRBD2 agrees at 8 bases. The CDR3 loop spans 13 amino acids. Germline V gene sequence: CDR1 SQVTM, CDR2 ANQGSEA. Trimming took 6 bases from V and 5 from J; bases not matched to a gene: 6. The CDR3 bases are TGCAGCGTAGAGACACTAGCGGACAATGAGCAGTTCTTC. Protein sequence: CSVETLADNEQFF.

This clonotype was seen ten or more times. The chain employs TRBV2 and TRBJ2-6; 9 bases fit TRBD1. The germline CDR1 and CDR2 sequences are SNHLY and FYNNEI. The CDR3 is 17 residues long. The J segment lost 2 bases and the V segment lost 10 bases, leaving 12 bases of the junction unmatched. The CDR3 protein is CATDRGMRSPGANVLTF. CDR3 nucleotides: TGTGCCACGGACAGGGGAATGAGGTCGCCTGGGGCCAACGTCCTGACTTTC.

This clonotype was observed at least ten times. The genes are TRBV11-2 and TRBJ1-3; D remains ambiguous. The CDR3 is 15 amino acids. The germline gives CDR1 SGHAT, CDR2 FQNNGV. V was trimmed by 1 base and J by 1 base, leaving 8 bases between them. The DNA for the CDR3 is TGTGCCAGCAGCTTAGGTTCGGGTTCTGGAAACACCATATATTTT. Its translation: CASSLGSGSGNTIYF.

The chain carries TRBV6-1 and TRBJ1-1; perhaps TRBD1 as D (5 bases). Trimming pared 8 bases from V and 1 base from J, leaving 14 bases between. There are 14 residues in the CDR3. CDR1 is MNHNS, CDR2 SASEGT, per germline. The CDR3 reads CASFMTVTNTEAFF. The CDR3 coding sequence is TGTGCCAGCTTCATGACAGTGACGAACACTGAAGCTTTCTTT.

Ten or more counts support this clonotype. CDR3 region: CASTRGQGYEQYF. The CDR3 DNA sequence: TGTGCCAGCACACGGGGACAGGGCTACGAGCAGTACTTC. The chain carries TRBV18 and TRBJ2-7; 9 bases fit TRBD1. Trimming cost V 8 bases and J 3 bases; bases outside gene matches: 5. The CDR3 sequence is 13 residues long. Germline assignment: CDR1 KGHSH and CDR2 LQKENI.

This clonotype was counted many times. CDR3 protein: CASSLLGETQYF. In nucleotides, the CDR3 is TGTGCCAGCAGCCTCCTCGGTGAGACCCAGTACTTC. This chain joins TRBV12-3 or TRBV12-4 and TRBJ2-5; D unclear. The CDR3 runs to 12 residues. Between the trimmed V and J ends, which lost 6 bases and 5 bases, there was a span of 10 bases.

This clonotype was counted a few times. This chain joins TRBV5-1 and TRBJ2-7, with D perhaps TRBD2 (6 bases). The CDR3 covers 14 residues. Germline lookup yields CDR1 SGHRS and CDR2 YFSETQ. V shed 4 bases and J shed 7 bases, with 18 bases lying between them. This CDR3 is CASSRDFPPGEQYF. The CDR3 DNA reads TGCGCCAGCAGCAGGGACTTTCCCCCGGGGGAGCAGTACTTC.

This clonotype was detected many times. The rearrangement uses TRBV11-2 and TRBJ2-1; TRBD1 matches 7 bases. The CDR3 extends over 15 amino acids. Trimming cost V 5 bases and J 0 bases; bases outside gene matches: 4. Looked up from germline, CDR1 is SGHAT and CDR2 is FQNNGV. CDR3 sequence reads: CASSARDSSYNEQFF. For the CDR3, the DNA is TGTGCCAGCAGCGCCCGGGACAGCTCCTACAATGAGCAGTTCTTC.

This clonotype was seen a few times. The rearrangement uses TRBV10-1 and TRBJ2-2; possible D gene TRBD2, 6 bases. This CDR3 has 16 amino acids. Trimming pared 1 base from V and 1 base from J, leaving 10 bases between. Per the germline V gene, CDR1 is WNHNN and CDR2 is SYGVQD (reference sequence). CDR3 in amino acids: CASSELVAENTGELFF. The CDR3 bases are TGCGCCAGCAGTGAGTTAGTAGCGGAGAACACCGGGGAGCTGTTTTTT.